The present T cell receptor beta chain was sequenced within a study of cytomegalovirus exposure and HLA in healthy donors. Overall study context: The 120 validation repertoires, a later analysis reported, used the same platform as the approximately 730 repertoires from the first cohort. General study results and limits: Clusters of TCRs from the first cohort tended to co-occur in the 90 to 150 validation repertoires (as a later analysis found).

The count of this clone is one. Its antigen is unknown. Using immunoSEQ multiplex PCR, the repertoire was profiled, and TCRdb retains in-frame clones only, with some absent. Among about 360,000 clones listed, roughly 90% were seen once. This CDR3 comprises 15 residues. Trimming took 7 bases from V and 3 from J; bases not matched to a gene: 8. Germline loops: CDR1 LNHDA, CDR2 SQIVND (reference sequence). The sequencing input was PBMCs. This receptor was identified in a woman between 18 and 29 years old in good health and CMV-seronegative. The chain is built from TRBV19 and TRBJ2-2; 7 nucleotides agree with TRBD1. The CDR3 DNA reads TGTGCCAGTACATCTCCAGGGGGATACACCGGGGAGCTGTTTTTT. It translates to CASTSPGGYTGELFF.